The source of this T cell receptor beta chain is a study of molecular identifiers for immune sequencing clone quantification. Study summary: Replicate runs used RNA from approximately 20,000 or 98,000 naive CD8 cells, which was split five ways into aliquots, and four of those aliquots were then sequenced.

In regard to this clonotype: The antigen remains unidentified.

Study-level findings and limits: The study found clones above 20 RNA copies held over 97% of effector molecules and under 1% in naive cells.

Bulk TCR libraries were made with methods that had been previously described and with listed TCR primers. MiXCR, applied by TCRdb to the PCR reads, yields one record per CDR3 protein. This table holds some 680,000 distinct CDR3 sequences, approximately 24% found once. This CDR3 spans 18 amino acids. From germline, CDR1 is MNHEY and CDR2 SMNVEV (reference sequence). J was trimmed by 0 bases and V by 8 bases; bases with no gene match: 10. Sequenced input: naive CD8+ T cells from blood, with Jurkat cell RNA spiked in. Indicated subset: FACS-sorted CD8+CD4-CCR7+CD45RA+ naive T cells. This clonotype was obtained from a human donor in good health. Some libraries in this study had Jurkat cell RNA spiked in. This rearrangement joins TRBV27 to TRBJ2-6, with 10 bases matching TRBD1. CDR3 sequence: CASATTGGLSSGANVLTF. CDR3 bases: TGTGCCAGCGCCACGACAGGGGGCTTAAGCTCTGGGGCCAACGTCCTGACTTTC.